Shown below are 27 T cell receptor beta chains from a single sample sequenced in a study of blood T cells in healthy people across ages (dated by TCRdb to between 2015 and 2016). Preparation of the library involved 5' RACE. For sequencing, an Illumina HiSeq 2500 was employed. A second 7 to 11 cycle PCR used a sample-barcoded 5' primer and a J-beta primer mix. Starting from the raw public reads, TCRdb applied fastp trimming at Q25, assembled clones with MiXCR and retained in-frame beta chains. Entries are consolidated by CDR3 protein sequence, retaining the most common genes and DNA. The sample table contains some 790,000 distinct CDR3 sequences; only one count was recorded for more than 25% of them. Of the sample, 15% to 20% is held by the ten largest clones. Sequencing input: blood. These TCRs come from a woman at least 80 years old in good health.

This clonotype was seen a single time. This may arise from a read error, as a much more abundant clone is one base away. This chain uses TRBV12-3 or TRBV12-4 with TRBJ2-5; D unresolved. This CDR3 has 13 residues. The CDR3: CASSQVIKETLYF. Here the CDR3 DNA reads TGTGCCAGCAGTCAAGTAATCAAAGAGACCCTGTACTTC.

The rearrangement joins TRBV6-5 to TRBJ1-1; no firm D call. This CDR3 comprises 14 residues. Germline V gives CDR1 MNHEY, CDR2 SVGAGI. V was shortened by 6 bases and J by 1 base, with 12 bases between the two germline ends. CDR3 coding DNA: TGTGCCAGCAGGCCAATCTTCAGGAACACTGAAGCTTTCTTT. Translating it yields CASRPIFRNTEAFF.

The chain is built from TRBV6-6 and TRBJ1-4; the D gene is possibly TRBD1 (6 bases). The CDR3 length is 14 residues. Germline loops: CDR1 MNHNY, CDR2 SVGAGI (reference sequence). The germline V and J ends were trimmed by 6 bases and 7 bases, with 15 bases remaining between them. In DNA form, the CDR3 reads TGTGCCAGCAGAAGGACAGTGTTTGGTGAAAAACTGTTTTTT. Residues: CASRRTVFGEKLFF.

At least ten counts were recorded for this clonotype. V usage is TRBV5-6 and J usage is TRBJ2-7; D is unclear. Germline values: CDR1 SGHDT, CDR2 YYEEEE. Trimming pared 0 bases from V and 3 bases from J, leaving 19 bases between. CDR3 size: 17 residues. DNA for the CDR3: TGTGCCAGCAGCTTGGATGGTCGTACAGTAACAGACTACGAGCAGTACTTC. Its protein product is CASSLDGRTVTDYEQYF.

This clonotype was seen more than once but under ten times. The V and J genes are TRBV4-3 and TRBJ2-3, with TRBD2 identical over 11 bases. This CDR3 has 17 residues. The trim removed 0 bases at V and 4 bases at J, leaving 6 bases unmatched. From germline, CDR1 is LGHNA and CDR2 YSLEER. The CDR3 DNA sequence: TGCGCCAGCAGCCAAGATCGCTTTAGCGGGGGGGCAGATACGCAGTATTTT. Translated: CASSQDRFSGGADTQYF.

This chain links TRBV7-9 with TRBJ2-1, with TRBD2 matching 8 bases. Germline V CDR1 and CDR2: SEHNR, FQNEAQ (reference sequence). The trim removed 0 bases at V and 6 bases at J, leaving 4 bases unmatched. The CDR3 runs to 15 residues. The CDR3 DNA reads TGTGCCAGCAGCTTAGCCCCTCGGGGGGGCAATGAGCAGTTCTTC. It yields the protein CASSLAPRGGNEQFF.

This clonotype was counted ten times or more. The chain couples TRBV14 to TRBJ2-5; 7 bases fit TRBD2. V shed 9 bases, J shed 11 bases, and the junction held 6 bases outside the gene matches. The CDR3 totals 10 residues. From germline, CDR1 is SGHDN and CDR2 FVKESK. The CDR3 reads CASGGERQYF. The CDR3 DNA reads as TGTGCCAGTGGGGGGGAGAGGCAGTACTTC.

This clonotype has a count of ten or more. The chain recombines TRBV12-3 or TRBV12-4 with TRBJ1-2; unclear D gene. There are 12 residues in the CDR3. Deletions cut 5 bases from V and 6 bases from J, with 10 bases between. CDR3 in DNA: TGTGCCAGCAGTACATCTAGGGATGGCTACACCTTC. As protein: CASSTSRDGYTF.

This chain connects TRBV13 to TRBJ2-4; 14 bases fit TRBD2. CDR1 is PRHDT and CDR2 is FYEKMQ in the germline V gene (reference sequence). The CDR3 has 18 residues. The trim removed 4 bases at V and 0 bases at J, leaving 5 bases unmatched. The CDR3 DNA sequence: TGTGCCAGCAGCTCGCGACTAGCGGGGGGGCAAGCCAAAAACATTCAGTACTTC. It is translated as CASSSRLAGGQAKNIQYF. Looking up the rest from reference TRBV13 and TRBJ2-4 gives the full variable domain: AAGVIQSPRHLIKEKRETATLKCYPIPRHDTVYWYQQGPGQDPQFLISFYEKMQSDKGSIPDRFSAQQFSDYHSELNMSSLELGDSALYFCASSSRLAGGQAKNIQYFGAGTRLSVL.

Worth noting for this clonotype: A much bigger clone sits one base away, suggesting this may be a read error. The V gene is TRBV6-2 or TRBV6-3, the J gene TRBJ2-5; D is undetermined. The assigned J gene may be wrong: the sequence end matches TRBJ2-7 better. Germline V gene data show CDR1 as MNHEY and CDR2 as SVGEGT. The CDR3 consists of 15 residues. As DNA, the CDR3 is TGTACCAGCAGCCCGGAGCTAAACTGGGACTACGAGCAGTACTTC. The encoded protein is CTSSPELNWDYEQYF.

As concerns this clonotype: This could be a read error, since a much larger clone is one nucleotide away. The chain combines TRBV5-1 with TRBJ1-2; maybe TRBD1 (5 bases). V was clipped by 7 bases and J by 2 bases, with 12 bases between them. Per the germline V gene, CDR1 is SGHRS and CDR2 is YFSETQ. There are 13 residues in the CDR3. Here the CDR3 reads CASGTGRNYGYTF. The CDR3 nucleotides are TGCGCCAGCGGAACAGGCAGAAACTATGGCTACACCTTC.

Concerning this clonotype itself: This may stem from a read error, because a much larger clone lies one nucleotide away. The J gene is TRBJ1-2, the V gene TRBV20-1; D gene unclear. CDR1 is DFQATT, CDR2 SNEGSKA, per germline (reference sequence). The CDR3 totals 11 residues. The CDR3 reads CSVRGTYDYTF. CDR3 DNA: TGCAGTGTTCGGGGAACCTATGACTACACCTTC.

The rearrangement uses TRBV2 and TRBJ1-2, with D hard to call. The CDR3 runs 13 residues. Germline V CDR1 and CDR2: SNHLY, FYNNEI. Trimming removed 3 bases at V and 7 bases at J, with 12 bases between. The CDR3 bases are TGTGCCAGCAGTGACAGGATAATGGGTGGCTACACCTTC. It encodes CASSDRIMGGYTF.

At least ten counts were recorded for this clonotype. The chain is built from TRBV7-6 and TRBJ2-1; perhaps TRBD2 as D (5 bases). This CDR3 comprises 15 residues. The V and J ends lost 5 bases and 2 bases respectively, with 13 bases between them. Germline-derived CDR1 and CDR2 are SGHVS and FNYEAQ. DNA for the CDR3: TGTGCCAGCAGCAAGTGGGCGGGCCCCTACAATGAGCAGTTCTTC. It encodes CASSKWAGPYNEQFF.

The chain employs TRBV6-1 and TRBJ2-1; 7 bases are shared with TRBD1. V shed 5 bases and J 3 bases; nucleotides not matched to a gene: 10. Germline V gives CDR1 MNHNS, CDR2 SASEGT. The CDR3 has 16 residues. The CDR3: CASSPTGASYYNEQFF. For the CDR3, the DNA is TGTGCCAGCAGTCCTACAGGGGCCAGTTACTACAATGAGCAGTTCTTC.

This clonotype was found once. The chain couples TRBV4-1 to TRBJ2-7; weak D call: TRBD1 (5 bases). The CDR3 covers 15 residues. Germline-derived CDR1 and CDR2 are MGHRA and YSYEKL. V was clipped by 4 bases and J by 2 bases, with 15 bases between them. The CDR3 protein is CASSPSLTAPYEQYF. The CDR3 DNA reads as TGCGCCAGCAGCCCCAGCCTGACAGCGCCCTACGAGCAGTACTTC.

Note on this clonotype: At one end the junction does not follow the germline gene, possibly because of a read error. This chain connects TRBV20-1 to TRBJ2-7; the D call may be TRBD1 or TRBD2 (5 bases each). The germline V gene has CDR1 DFQATT and CDR2 SNEGSKA (reference sequence). The CDR3 covers 14 residues. The CDR3 DNA follows: TGCAGTGCTAGTCCCCCAGGGAGAAACTACAAGCAGTACTTC. This encodes CSASPPGRNYKQYF.

This clonotype was detected a few times. The chain joins TRBV2 to TRBJ1-2; 9 bases are a match to TRBD1. The length of the CDR3 is 15 residues. From germline, CDR1 is SNHLY and CDR2 FYNNEI. The V and J ends lost 7 bases and 3 bases, in that order; junction bases with no gene match: 9. The CDR3 here is CASNPEDRGDYGYTF. The CDR3 DNA reads as TGTGCCAGCAACCCGGAGGACAGGGGAGACTATGGCTACACCTTC. The variable domain in full, with the rest retrieved from reference TRBV2 and TRBJ1-2, is EPEVTQTPSHQVTQMGQEVILRCVPISNHLYFYWYRQILGQKVEFLVSFYNNEISEKSEIFDDQFSVERPDGSNFTLKIRSTKLEDSAMYFCASNPEDRGDYGYTFGSGTRLTVV.

Regarding this clonotype: One base away lies a much larger clone, so this may be a sequencing read error. The chain uses TRBV7-9 and TRBJ2-1; 7 bases map to TRBD2. The J call is in doubt because the DNA end fits TRBJ2-7 better. The CDR3 extends over 17 amino acids. Germline lookup yields CDR1 SEHNR and CDR2 FQNEAQ (reference sequence). Written as DNA, the CDR3 is TGTGCCAGCAGCTTAGGGGGAAGCGGGGCCTCCTACAATGAGCAGTACTTC. It codes for CASSLGGSGASYNEQYF.

This clonotype was observed many times. V and J are TRBV6-6 and TRBJ2-1; the D is unclear. The V end was cut by 8 bases, the J end by 3 bases, with 11 bases between. This CDR3 spans 13 amino acids. Per germline, CDR1 MNHNY and CDR2 SVGAGI (reference sequence). CDR3 loop: CASWSTGYNEQFF. The CDR3 region has the DNA TGTGCCAGCTGGTCGACCGGCTACAATGAGCAGTTCTTC.

This clonotype has more than one count but fewer than ten. J is TRBJ2-2 and V is TRBV7-6, with 7 bases matching TRBD1. Germline assignment: CDR1 SGHVS and CDR2 FNYEAQ. J gave up 2 bases and V 1 base, and 4 bases lay outside the gene matches. The length of the CDR3 is 16 residues. The CDR3 sequence is CASSLGQGVNTGELFF. As DNA, the CDR3 is TGTGCCAGCAGCTTAGGGCAGGGGGTCAACACCGGGGAGCTGTTTTTT.

The sample holds many counts of this clonotype. The CDR3 region has the DNA TGTGCCAGCAGCTTAGGACAAGCTCTCGGCAGCCAAGAGACCCAGTACTTC. This gives the protein CASSLGQALGSQETQYF. The chain employs TRBV11-2 and TRBJ2-5, with D uncertain. Trimming removed 1 base from V and 1 base from J, with 16 bases in between. Per the germline V gene, CDR1 is SGHAT and CDR2 is FQNNGV. The CDR3 length is 17 residues.

Note on this clonotype: A much larger clone is a single base away; this may be a read error. The chain couples TRBV20-1 to TRBJ2-1, with D perhaps given as TRBD1 or TRBD2 (6 bases each). The DNA end is a closer match to TRBJ2-7, so the J assignment may be wrong. The CDR3 is 16 residues long. CDR1 is DFQATT, CDR2 SNEGSKA, per germline (reference sequence). DNA of the CDR3: TGCAGTGCTAGAGATGTCGGGGGCGCTACCTACAATGAGCAGTACTTC. Its protein product is CSARDVGGATYNEQYF.

This clonotype was seen only a few times. V usage is TRBV21-1 and J usage is TRBJ2-2; TRBD2, as called in the table, went unchecked against the DNA. TRBV21-1 is given as a pseudogene. The CDR3 is 15 residues long. The chain's CDR3 is CASRLAGGRIGELFF. Here the CDR3 DNA reads TGTGCCAGCAGACTAGCGGGGGGGCGTATCGGGGAGCTGTTTTTT.

V gene TRBV11-3 combines with J gene TRBJ1-2, with 7 bases identical to TRBD1. Germline lookup yields CDR1 SGHNT and CDR2 YENEEA. The CDR3 covers 15 residues. With V trimmed by 4 bases and J by 5 bases, 10 bases remained unmatched. The CDR3, as DNA: TGTGCCAGCAGCTCCCACAGGGGAGGACCATATGGCTACACCTTC. This gives the protein CASSSHRGGPYGYTF.

This clonotype occurred many times. The chain links TRBV5-5 to TRBJ1-6; TRBD1 might be the D (5 bases). Per germline, CDR1 SGHKS and CDR2 YYEKEE (reference sequence). V was pared by 4 bases and J by 3 bases, with 17 bases between. This CDR3 is built from 17 residues. The chain's CDR3 is CASSADRDGNYNSPLHF. The CDR3, as DNA: TGTGCCAGCAGCGCCGACCGGGACGGAAACTATAATTCACCCCTCCACTTT.

This clonotype has more than one count but fewer than ten. The rearrangement joins TRBV2 to TRBJ2-2, with D perhaps matching TRBD1 or TRBD2 (5 bases each). V shed 7 bases and J shed 0 bases, with 12 bases lying between them. CDR1 and CDR2 (germline): SNHLY, FYNNEI. The CDR3 totals 15 residues. This CDR3 reads CASKGSDTNTGELFF. CDR3 nucleotides: TGTGCCAGCAAGGGGAGTGACACGAACACCGGGGAGCTGTTTTTT.